The rows below give T cell receptor beta chains drawn from one sample of a study of shared clonotypes between healthy human individuals. The method was immunoSEQ multiplex PCR; TCRdb's version includes in-frame clones alone and lacks a portion of them. The table has about 2.5 million clones, 92% seen once; the top ten hold roughly 0.34%. The specimen was naive CD4+ T cells from PBMCs. The source is a man younger than 30 in good health. Some clones in this sample may be carry-over from other donors' samples. Each CDR3 is given with its conserved first and last residue. The D gene is left open where the match is weak. Clone size is shown for a subset of rows, as once, few, many or a class of expanded clone.

DNA	CDR3	D	size	J	V
TGTGCCAGTAGTATAATGGCTAGCGGGACGTACAATGAGCAGTTCTTC	CASSIMASGTYNEQFF	TRBD2	NA	TRBJ2-1	TRBV19
TGTGCCAGCAGATCTAGCGGGTCGTGGACCGGGGAGCTGTTTTTT	CASRSSGSWTGELFF	TRBD2	NA	TRBJ2-2	TRBV6-1
TGTGCCAGCAGGGATTACCCAGGGAGAAGGAACAATCAGCCCCAGCATTTT	CASRDYPGRRNNQPQHF	NA	NA	TRBJ1-5	TRBV5-8
TGTGCCAGCAGTTCCCCCGGGGCCTCCTACGAGCAGTACTTC	CASSSPGASYEQYF	NA	NA	TRBJ2-7	TRBV6-5
TGTGCCACCAGCAGAGGGCCAGGGGATTATAGCGACAGCTCCTACAATGAGCAGTTCTTC	CATSRGPGDYSDSSYNEQFF	NA	NA	TRBJ2-1	TRBV15
TGTGCCAGTAGTGGTTCTTGGGATCAGCCCCAGCATTTT	CASSGSWDQPQHF	NA	NA	TRBJ1-5	TRBV19
TGTGCCACCAGCAGAGATAGGCTAGCGGGAGAAGATACGCAGTATTTT	CATSRDRLAGEDTQYF	TRBD2	few	TRBJ2-3	TRBV15
TGTGCCAGTAGACTCCACGGGGCCCCCAAAAACATTCAGTACTTC	CASRLHGAPKNIQYF	NA	NA	TRBJ2-4	TRBV19
TGCGCCAGCAGCTCGGAGGGGGCCTACGGCTACACCTTC	CASSSEGAYGYTF	TRBD1	NA	TRBJ1-2	TRBV5-1
TGTGCCAGTAGTACCAGTTTCACAGGGACTTACTTTAACTATGGCTACACCTTC	CASSTSFTGTYFNYGYTF	NA	NA	TRBJ1-2	TRBV19
TGTGCCAGCAGCTGGGTGTGGGGTATCCAAGAGACCCAGTACTTC	CASSWVWGIQETQYF	NA	NA	TRBJ2-5	TRBV7-2